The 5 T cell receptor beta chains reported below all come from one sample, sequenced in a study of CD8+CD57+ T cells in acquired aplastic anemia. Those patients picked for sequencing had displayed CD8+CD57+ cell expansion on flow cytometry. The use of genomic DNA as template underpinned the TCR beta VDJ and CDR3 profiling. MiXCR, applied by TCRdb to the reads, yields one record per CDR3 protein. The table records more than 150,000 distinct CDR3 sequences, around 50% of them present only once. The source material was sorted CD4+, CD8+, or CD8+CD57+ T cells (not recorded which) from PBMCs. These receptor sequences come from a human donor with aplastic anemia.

This chain's CDR3 is CASSSHYEQYF. The CDR3 DNA follows: TGTGCCAGCAGCTCGCACTACGAGCAGTACTTC. This chain joins TRBV7-2 and TRBJ2-7; D gene unclear. CDR3 length equals 11 residues. V gave up 4 bases and J gave up 3 bases, with 4 bases separating them. Germline V CDR1 and CDR2: SGHTA, FQGNSA.

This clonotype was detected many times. CDR3 amino acids: CASSIIGGISEKLFF. The CDR3 coding sequence is TGTGCCAGTAGTATAATAGGAGGGATCAGTGAAAAACTGTTTTTT. This chain joins TRBV19 and TRBJ1-4; D remains unclear. The CDR3 totals 15 residues. V lost 2 bases to trimming and J lost 7 bases, with 14 bases between them. Germline lookup yields CDR1 LNHDA and CDR2 SQIVND (reference sequence).

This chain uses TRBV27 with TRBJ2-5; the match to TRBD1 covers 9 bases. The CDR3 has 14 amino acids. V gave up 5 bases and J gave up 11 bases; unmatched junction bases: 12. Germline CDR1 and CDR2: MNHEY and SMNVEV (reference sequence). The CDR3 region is CASSPRTGEVLQYF. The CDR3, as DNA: TGTGCCAGCAGTCCTAGGACAGGGGAGGTACTTCAGTACTTC.

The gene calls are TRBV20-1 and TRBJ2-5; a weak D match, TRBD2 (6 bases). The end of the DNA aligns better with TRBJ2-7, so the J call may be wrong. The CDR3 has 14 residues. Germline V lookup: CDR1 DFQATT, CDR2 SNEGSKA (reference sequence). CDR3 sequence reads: CSAQTSRWAYEQYF. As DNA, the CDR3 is TGCAGTGCTCAAACTAGCAGGTGGGCCTACGAGCAGTACTTC.

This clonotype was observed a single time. Here the CDR3 DNA reads TGTGCCAGCATGGGATCACAGGGAGTTGATCGGCCCCAGCATTTT. Amino acid sequence: CASMGSQGVDRPQHF. The chain links TRBV6-1 to TRBJ1-5; a possible D gene is TRBD1 (6 bases). The germline V and J ends were trimmed by 7 bases and 9 bases, with 22 bases remaining between them. Germline V gene sequence: CDR1 MNHNS, CDR2 SASEGT. CDR3 size: 15 residues.